This is a list of T cell receptor beta chains from one sample in a study of control samples from healthy donors and cancer patients. Libraries were prepared by immunoSEQ multiplex PCR; TCRdb keeps only in-frame clonotypes and omits some of them. The sample consists of about 170,000 clones, roughly 94% of them appearing once. The sequenced sample consisted of blood. The receptors were sampled from a woman in her late teens or twenties in good health. Each CDR3 is given with its conserved first and last residue. Each record gives: clone size, V gene, CDR3 length, D gene, J gene, CDR3 DNA, CDR3 protein. D genes are given only for firm matches. The size of a clone is reported for some rows only, either as once, few or many, or as a class for expanded clones.

NA,TRBV5-5,15,NA,TRBJ2-5,TGTGCCAGCAGCTTGCCGGTAGCCGCCCAAGAGACCCAGTACTTC,CASSLPVAAQETQYF
once,TRBV7-2,14,NA,TRBJ2-3,TGTGCCAGCAGCTCCCAGGGCCGGACAGATACGCAGTATTTT,CASSSQGRTDTQYF
NA,TRBV7-2,14,NA,TRBJ1-1,TGTGCCAGCAGCTTAAGACACCCCAGCGAGGGCGCTTTCTTT,CASSLRHPSEGAFF
NA,TRBV5-1,14,NA,TRBJ2-7,TGCGCCAGCAGCTTGGGGGGCGCGTTATACGAGCAGTACTTC,CASSLGGALYEQYF
NA,TRBV13,13,TRBD1,TRBJ2-7,TGTGCCAGCGGAAAAGGGACAGACTACGAGCAGTACTTC,CASGKGTDYEQYF
NA,TRBV2,14,NA,TRBJ2-5,TGTGCCAGCAGTGAAGGTCAGGTCGATGAGACCCAGTACTTC,CASSEGQVDETQYF
NA,TRBV29-1,12,NA,TRBJ1-1,TGCAGCGTTATGACACCGAACACTGAAGCTTTCTTT,CSVMTPNTEAFF
NA,TRBV6-6,15,TRBD1,TRBJ1-1,TGTGCCAGCAGTTACTCAGACAGGGGAGGGGGTGAAGCTTTCTTT,CASSYSDRGGGEAFF
few,TRBV10-2,15,TRBD1,TRBJ1-2,TGCGCCAGCAGTGAGGCGGGCAGGGGGGCCTATGGCTACACCTTC,CASSEAGRGAYGYTF
NA,TRBV19,13,TRBD2,TRBJ2-2,TGTGCCAGTAGTATCCTAGCGGGAGGGGAGCTGTTTTTT,CASSILAGGELFF
NA,TRBV11-1,15,NA,TRBJ1-1,TGTGCCAGCAGCCGCCTAGGGACCCGAAACACTGAAGCTTTCTTT,CASSRLGTRNTEAFF
NA,TRBV15,14,NA,TRBJ1-2,TGTGCCACCAGCAGAGACGAAGGCTTCTATGGCTACACCTTC,CATSRDEGFYGYTF
many,TRBV6-5,12,NA,TRBJ2-7,TGTGCCAGCAGCGGGGGACTCTACGAGCAGTACTTC,CASSGGLYEQYF
NA,TRBV4-3,14,NA,TRBJ1-1,TGCGCCAGCAGCCCAACACGGTTGAACACTGAAGCTTTCTTT,CASSPTRLNTEAFF
NA,TRBV9,15,TRBD2,TRBJ2-1,TGTGCCAGCAGCGGCGGGAGGAGTAATCCCAATGAGCAGTTCTTC,CASSGGRSNPNEQFF
NA,TRBV10-3,13,NA,TRBJ1-3,TGTGCCATCAGTGAGCTCTCCGGAAACACCATATATTTT,CAISELSGNTIYF
NA,TRBV24-1,14,NA,TRBJ1-1,TGTGCCACCAGTGATACATCAGGGGTAGGTGAAGCTTTCTTT,CATSDTSGVGEAFF
NA,TRBV27,16,NA,TRBJ2-2,TGTGCCAGCAGTTACCTAGGGCGAATGAACACCGGGGAGCTGTTTTTT,CASSYLGRMNTGELFF
NA,TRBV7-2,16,NA,TRBJ1-5,TGTGCCAGCAGCTTGGCCGGGACCCGAGCAGATCAGCCCCAGCATTTT,CASSLAGTRADQPQHF
NA,TRBV21-1,13,NA,TRBJ1-2,TGTGCCAGCAGCGGACAGGGTTGGGTTGGCTACACCTTC,CASSGQGWVGYTF
NA,TRBV5-4,12,NA,TRBJ1-2,TGTGCCAGCAGCTTGGACAGCTATGGCTACACCTTC,CASSLDSYGYTF
NA,TRBV7-2,14,NA,TRBJ2-5,TGTGCCAGCAGCTTAATGGGGGGAGAAGAGACCCAGTACTTC,CASSLMGGEETQYF
NA,TRBV28,15,TRBD2,TRBJ2-7,TGTGCCAGCAGTTTAGGGGGGAACGGGAGGCAGAAGCAGTACTTC,CASSLGGNGRQKQYF
NA,TRBV13,15,NA,TRBJ1-5,TGTGCCAGCAGCACTAGAAGGTATAGCAATCAGCCCCAGCATTTT,CASSTRRYSNQPQHF
NA,TRBV2,16,TRBD2,TRBJ2-3,TGTGCCAGCAGTGCGGGGCTAGCGGGGGGAGGAGATACGCAGTATTTT,CASSAGLAGGGDTQYF
once,TRBV9,15,NA,TRBJ2-3,TGTGCCAGCAGCGTAGGGGGCATCTTAGAAGATACGCAGTATTTT,CASSVGGILEDTQYF
NA,TRBV28,15,NA,TRBJ1-5,TGTGCCAGCAGTTTACGCCAGGGAAGCAATCAGCCCCAGCATTTT,CASSLRQGSNQPQHF
NA,TRBV6-5,12,NA,TRBJ1-5,TGTGCCAGCAGTTACTCAAGCCAGCCCCAGCATTTT,CASSYSSQPQHF
NA,TRBV4-2,15,TRBD1,TRBJ2-3,TGTGCCAGCAGCATCGCGGGACAGGGGTTAGATACGCAGTATTTT,CASSIAGQGLDTQYF
NA,TRBV4-1,14,NA,TRBJ2-3,TGCGCCAGCAGCCAAGAAGGGTATGCAGATACGCAGTATTTT,CASSQEGYADTQYF
NA,TRBV29-1,14,TRBD1,TRBJ1-4,TGCAGCGCCACTCTACAGGGGGCATATGAAAAACTGTTTTTT,CSATLQGAYEKLFF
NA,TRBV7-9,14,NA,TRBJ1-6,TGTGCCAGCAGCTTCGGGGGTGGGAATTCACCCCTCCACTTT,CASSFGGGNSPLHF
NA,TRBV19,18,TRBD1,TRBJ1-2,TGTGCCAGTAGTAGGTTACGGACAGGGGAAAAATCTAACTATGGCTACACCTTC,CASSRLRTGEKSNYGYTF
NA,TRBV2,11,NA,TRBJ1-2,TGTGCCAGCAGCCGAGAAGGAGGCTACACCTTC,CASSREGGYTF
NA,TRBV5-6,15,NA,TRBJ1-2,TGTGCCAGCAGCTTGGAGGGCGGCAGTAACTATGGCTACACCTTC,CASSLEGGSNYGYTF
NA,TRBV7-6,18,TRBD2,TRBJ2-2,TGTGCCAGCAGCTCGGGACTAGCGGGAGAACATCACACCGGGGAGCTGTTTTTT,CASSSGLAGEHHTGELFF
NA,TRBV12-3/TRBV12-4,13,NA,TRBJ1-1,TGTGCCAGCACCGGGTCGGCTGGGGGTGAAGCTTTCTTT,CASTGSAGGEAFF
NA,TRBV5-4,13,TRBD1,TRBJ1-1,TGTGCCAGCAGCGCGGACAGGGGCACTGAAGCTTTCTTT,CASSADRGTEAFF
NA,TRBV29-1,12,TRBD2,TRBJ2-7,TGCAGCGTTGAGCGGGGGGCAAACGAGCAGTACTTC,CSVERGANEQYF
NA,TRBV7-2,16,NA,TRBJ2-2,TGTGCCAGCAGCTTGCGCGGGGCCACGAACACCGGGGAGCTGTTTTTT,CASSLRGATNTGELFF
NA,TRBV5-6,14,TRBD1,TRBJ1-1,TGTGCCAGCAGCTTGACAGGGGGCAACACTGAAGCTTTCTTT,CASSLTGGNTEAFF
NA,TRBV5-1,14,TRBD1,TRBJ1-3,TGCGCCAGCAGCTTGACAGGGGCCGGAAACACCATATATTTT,CASSLTGAGNTIYF
NA,TRBV7-9,16,NA,TRBJ1-3,TGTGCCAGCAGCTTTAGTTCCGCAGGGCCTGGAAACACCATATATTTT,CASSFSSAGPGNTIYF